This T cell receptor beta chain was profiled in a study of blood T cell repertoires in COVID-19. Across the study: Acute and convalescent COVID-19 specimens originated in the United States, Italy and Spain.

This clone has only a few counts. The CDR3 runs 15 residues. Germline assignment: CDR1 SGHTA and CDR2 FQGNSA. V was pared by 5 bases and J by 9 bases, with 7 bases of the junction left unmatched. Produced via immunoSEQ multiplex PCR; TCRdb's table is partial and in-frame only. Of about 190,000 clones listed, less than 80% are singletons. The rearrangement joins TRBV7-2 to TRBJ1-6; 10 bases are shared with TRBD1. The material sequenced was peripheral blood. The source of this sequence is a woman aged 45-65 years with acute or convalescent COVID-19. The CDR3 protein is CASSRPTGGGSPLHF. In nucleotides, the CDR3 is TGTGCCAGCAGCCGCCCGACAGGGGGCGGTTCACCCCTCCACTTT.